Below, 17 T cell receptor beta chains from the same sample are listed, as sequenced in a study of blood T cells in healthy people across ages. Primed by a sample-barcoded 5' primer and a J-beta primer mix, a second PCR proceeded for roughly 7 to 11 cycles. TCRdb reanalysed the 5' RACE reads using MiXCR and keeps one entry per CDR3 protein. This table has 700,000 to 900,000 distinct CDR3 sequences, 50% to 65% appearing once. Material for sequencing was blood. These receptors were taken from a man older than 75 in good health.

There are a few counts of this clonotype. The chain joins TRBV9 to TRBJ2-3, with D perhaps being TRBD1 or TRBD2 (5 bases each). In germline, CDR1 is SGDLS, CDR2 YYNGEE. CDR3 size: 15 residues. Trimming stripped 2 bases from V and 6 bases from J, with 16 bases between. The CDR3 coding sequence is TGTGCCAGCAGCGTCCCCGGGGACGGGGAGGATACGCAGTATTTT. Its protein is CASSVPGDGEDTQYF.

This rearrangement joins TRBV5-1 to TRBJ2-1, with 9 bases fitting TRBD1. The germline CDR1 and CDR2 sequences are SGHRS and YFSETQ. Trimming removed 6 bases from V and 10 bases from J; junction bases left unmatched: 11. This CDR3 spans 14 amino acids. CDR3: CASKQGTGSWEQFF. The DNA of the CDR3 is TGCGCCAGCAAGCAAGGGACAGGGAGTTGGGAGCAGTTCTTC.

This clonotype occurred a few times. The rearrangement uses TRBV20-1 and TRBJ2-7, with D perhaps given as TRBD1 or TRBD2 (6 bases each). V was cut by 4 bases and J by 5 bases, with 18 bases left in between. Germline assignment: CDR1 DFQATT and CDR2 SNEGSKA (reference sequence). This CDR3 has 14 amino acids. In DNA form, the CDR3 reads TGCAGTGCTACCAGACTAGGGGGAAAGGACGAGCAGTACTTC. Its protein product is CSATRLGGKDEQYF.

This clonotype has more than one count but fewer than ten. The CDR3 protein is CSAREAGVYEQYF. As DNA, the CDR3 is TGCAGTGCTAGAGAAGCGGGAGTGTACGAGCAGTACTTC. J is TRBJ2-7 and V is TRBV20-1; 8 nucleotides align to TRBD2. V shed 0 bases and J 4 bases; nucleotides not matched to a gene: 2. This CDR3 is built from 13 residues. Germline V gene lookup returns CDR1 DFQATT and CDR2 SNEGSKA (reference sequence).

CDR3 sequence: CASSYDGLSSGNTIYF. The CDR3 coding sequence is TGTGCCAGCAGTTACGACGGCCTTAGCTCTGGAAACACCATATATTTT. V and J are TRBV6-6 and TRBJ1-3; D unclear. The CDR3 runs 16 residues. V was clipped by 2 bases and J by 0 bases, with 11 bases between them. Germline CDR1 reads MNHNY; CDR2 reads SVGAGI (reference sequence).

The gene calls are TRBV5-1 and TRBJ2-1; D tentatively reads TRBD1 or TRBD2 (5 bases each). Germline CDR1 SGHRS, CDR2 YFSETQ. This CDR3 comprises 17 residues. Trimming left V 5 bases short and J 4 bases short, with 22 bases between. CDR3 coding DNA: TGCGCCAGCAGTTCAACAAATCGGGGCTCGGAGTACAATGAGCAGTTCTTC. Translation gives CASSSTNRGSEYNEQFF.

V and J are TRBV2 and TRBJ1-2; D is uncertain. The CDR3 totals 13 residues. Germline V gene sequence: CDR1 SNHLY, CDR2 FYNNEI. With 1 base removed from V and 4 bases from J, the gap between germline ends came to 7 bases. The CDR3 is CASSEGQPYGYTF. The CDR3 coding sequence is TGTGCCAGCAGTGAAGGGCAACCCTATGGCTACACCTTC.

This clonotype showed up just once. The chain combines TRBV7-2 with TRBJ2-2; tentative D call: TRBD2 (5 bases). Germline V gene data show CDR1 as SGHTA and CDR2 as FQGNSA. V was clipped by 2 bases and J by 5 bases, with 12 bases between them. The CDR3 is 15 residues long. The CDR3 region has the DNA TGTGCCAGCAGCTTAAAGAGCGGCGGGACCGGGGAGCTGTTTTTT. This sequence encodes CASSLKSGGTGELFF.

This clonotype turned up a few times. The chain employs TRBV6-2 or TRBV6-3 and TRBJ2-3; TRBD2 might be the D (6 bases). CDR3 length: 16 amino acids. Trimming took off 3 bases at V and 14 bases at J, with 27 bases between the two ends. Germline V gene sequence: CDR1 MNHEY, CDR2 SVGEGT. In DNA, the CDR3 is TGTGCCAGCAGTTATCGGGGGACCCTAACAGCCAGATACGCGTATTTT. Translation gives CASSYRGTLTARYAYF.

This clonotype was seen only once. The gene calls are TRBV2 and TRBJ2-7; the D gene is possibly TRBD2 (6 bases). From germline, CDR1 is SNHLY and CDR2 FYNNEI. The V end lost 4 bases, the J end lost 0 bases, and 13 bases lay between the germline ends. This CDR3 comprises 15 residues. The CDR3 region is CASSAGTAISYEQYF. The CDR3 DNA reads as TGTGCCAGCAGTGCGGGGACTGCTATCTCCTACGAGCAGTACTTC.

This rearrangement joins TRBV5-1 to TRBJ1-1; no reliable D call. The CDR3 has 13 residues. Trimming removed 0 bases at V and 5 bases at J, with 8 bases between. Germline V CDR1 and CDR2: SGHRS, YFSETQ. The CDR3 DNA reads TGCGCCAGCAGCTTGGCTAGAGTGACTGAAGCTTTCTTT. Protein product: CASSLARVTEAFF.

The chain has TRBV10-1 and TRBJ1-2; possible D gene TRBD1, 5 bases. Germline assignment: CDR1 WNHNN and CDR2 SYGVQD (reference sequence). The CDR3 has 16 residues. V gave up 2 bases and J gave up 0 bases, with 13 bases separating them. The CDR3 sequence: CASSEKTVDSNYGYTF. CDR3 nucleotide sequence: TGCGCCAGCAGTGAGAAGACAGTGGATTCTAACTATGGCTACACCTTC.

The chain recombines TRBV7-2 with TRBJ2-1; TRBD2 aligns across 11 bases. The V gene's germline CDR1 is SGHTA and CDR2 FQGNSA. This CDR3 spans 14 amino acids. Unmatched junction bases numbered 9, after V lost 7 bases and J lost 10 bases. Written as DNA, the CDR3 is TGTGCCAGCAAAGCTAGCGGGAGGACCGGGGAGCAGTTCTTC. Amino acid sequence: CASKASGRTGEQFF.

V gene TRBV20-1 combines with J gene TRBJ2-3, with D unclear. Deletions cut 6 bases from V and 1 base from J, with 14 bases between. Per the germline V gene, CDR1 is DFQATT and CDR2 is SNEGSKA (reference sequence). The CDR3 has 14 amino acids. The DNA of the CDR3 is TGCAGTGCGCCCGAGCCAGTCGGCACAGATACGCAGTATTTT. The encoded protein is CSAPEPVGTDTQYF.

The chain links TRBV29-1 to TRBJ2-7; weak D call: TRBD2 (6 bases). Germline V gene lookup returns CDR1 SQVTM and CDR2 ANQGSEA. V lost 6 bases and J 3 bases, leaving 12 bases between the germline ends. CDR3 length: 12 amino acids. The CDR3 loop is CSVEGPDYEQYF. CDR3 bases: TGCAGCGTGGAGGGACCGGACTACGAGCAGTACTTC.

The chain joins TRBV20-1 to TRBJ2-3, with TRBD2 identical over 8 bases. V shed 0 bases and J 14 bases; nucleotides not matched to a gene: 16. The CDR3 extends over 15 amino acids. CDR1 is DFQATT, CDR2 SNEGSKA, per germline (reference sequence). CDR3 sequence reads: CSARDRPAGDRDAYF. The CDR3 coding sequence is TGCAGTGCTAGAGACCGACCAGCGGGAGACAGAGACGCGTATTTT.

Written as DNA, the CDR3 is TGTGCCAGCAGTGAATCGCAGGGAACTAACTATGGCTACACCTTC. Translating it yields CASSESQGTNYGYTF. This chain links TRBV6-1 with TRBJ1-2; maybe TRBD1 (5 bases). CDR3 length equals 15 residues. Trimming took off 2 bases at V and 0 bases at J, with 10 bases between the two ends. Germline CDR1 and CDR2: MNHNS and SASEGT.